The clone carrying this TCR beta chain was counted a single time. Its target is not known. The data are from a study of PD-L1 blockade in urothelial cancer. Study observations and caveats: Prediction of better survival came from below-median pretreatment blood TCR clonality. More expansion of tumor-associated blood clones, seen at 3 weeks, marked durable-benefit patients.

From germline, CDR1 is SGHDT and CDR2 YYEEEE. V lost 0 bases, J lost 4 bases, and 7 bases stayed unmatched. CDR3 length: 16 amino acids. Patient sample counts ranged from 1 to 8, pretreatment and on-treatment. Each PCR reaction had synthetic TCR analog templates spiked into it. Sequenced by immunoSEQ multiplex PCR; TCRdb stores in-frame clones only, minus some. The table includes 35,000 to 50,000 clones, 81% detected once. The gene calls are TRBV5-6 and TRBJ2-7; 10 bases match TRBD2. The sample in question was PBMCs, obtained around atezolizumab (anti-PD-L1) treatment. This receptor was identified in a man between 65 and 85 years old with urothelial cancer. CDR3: CASSLAGASGRYEQYF. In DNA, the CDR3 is TGTGCCAGCAGCTTGGCAGGGGCTAGCGGGAGATACGAGCAGTACTTC.